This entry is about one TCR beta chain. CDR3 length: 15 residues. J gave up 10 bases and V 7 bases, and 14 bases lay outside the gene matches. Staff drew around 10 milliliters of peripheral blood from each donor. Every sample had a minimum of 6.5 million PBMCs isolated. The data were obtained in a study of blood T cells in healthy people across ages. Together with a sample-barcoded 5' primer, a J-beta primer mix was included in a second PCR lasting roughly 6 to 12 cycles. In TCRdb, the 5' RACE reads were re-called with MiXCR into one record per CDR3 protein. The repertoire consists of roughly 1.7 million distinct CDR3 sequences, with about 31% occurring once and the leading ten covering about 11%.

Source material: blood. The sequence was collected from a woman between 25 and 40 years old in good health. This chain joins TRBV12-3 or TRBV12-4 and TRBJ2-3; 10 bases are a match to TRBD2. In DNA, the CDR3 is TGTGCCAGCACCCCGGGACTAGCGCTCACAAATGCGCAGTATTTT. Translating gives CASTPGLALTNAQYF.